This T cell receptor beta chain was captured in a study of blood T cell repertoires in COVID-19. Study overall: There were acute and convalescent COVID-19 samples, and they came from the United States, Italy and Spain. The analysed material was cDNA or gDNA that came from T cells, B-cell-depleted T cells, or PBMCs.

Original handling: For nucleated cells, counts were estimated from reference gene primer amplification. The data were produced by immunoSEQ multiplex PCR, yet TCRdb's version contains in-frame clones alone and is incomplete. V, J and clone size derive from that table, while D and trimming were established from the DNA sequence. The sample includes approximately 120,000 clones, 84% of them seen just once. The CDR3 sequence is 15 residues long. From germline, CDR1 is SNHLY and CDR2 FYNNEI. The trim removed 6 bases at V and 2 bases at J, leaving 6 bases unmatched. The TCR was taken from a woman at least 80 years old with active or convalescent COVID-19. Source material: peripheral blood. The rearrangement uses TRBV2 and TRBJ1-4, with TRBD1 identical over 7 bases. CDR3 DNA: TGTGCCAGCAGGGACGGGACAGCGACTAATGAAAAACTGTTTTTT. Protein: CASRDGTATNEKLFF.